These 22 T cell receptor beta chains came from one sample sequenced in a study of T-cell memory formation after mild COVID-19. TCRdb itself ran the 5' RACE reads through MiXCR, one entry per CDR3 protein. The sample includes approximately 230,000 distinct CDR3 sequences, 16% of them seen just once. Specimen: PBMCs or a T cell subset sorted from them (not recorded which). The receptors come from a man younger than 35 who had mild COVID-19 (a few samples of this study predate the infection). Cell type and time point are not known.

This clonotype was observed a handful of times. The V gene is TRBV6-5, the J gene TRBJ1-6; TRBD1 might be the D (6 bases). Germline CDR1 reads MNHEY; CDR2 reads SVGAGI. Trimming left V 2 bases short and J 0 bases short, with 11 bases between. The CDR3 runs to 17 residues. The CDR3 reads CASSYGGGSSYNSPLHF. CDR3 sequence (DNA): TGTGCCAGCAGTTACGGAGGGGGGAGCTCCTATAATTCACCCCTCCACTTT.

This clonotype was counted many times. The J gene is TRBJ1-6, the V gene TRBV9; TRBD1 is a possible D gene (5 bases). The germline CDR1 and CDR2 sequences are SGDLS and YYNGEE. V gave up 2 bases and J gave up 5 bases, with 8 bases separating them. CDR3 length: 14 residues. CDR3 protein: CASSVSGDNSPLHF. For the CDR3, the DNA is TGTGCCAGCAGCGTTTCGGGGGATAATTCACCCCTCCACTTT.

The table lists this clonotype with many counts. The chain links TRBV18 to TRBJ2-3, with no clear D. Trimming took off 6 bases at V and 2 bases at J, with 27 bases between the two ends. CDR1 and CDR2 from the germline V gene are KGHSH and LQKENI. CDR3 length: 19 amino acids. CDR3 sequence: CASSPDQALQTEDTDTQYF. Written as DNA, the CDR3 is TGTGCCAGCTCCCCAGATCAGGCCCTTCAGACCGAAGACACAGATACGCAGTATTTT. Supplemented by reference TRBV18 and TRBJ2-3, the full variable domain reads NAGVMQNPRHLVRRRGQEARLRCSPMKGHSHVYWYRQLPEEGLKFMVYLQKENIIDESGMPKERFSAEFPKEGPSILRIQQVVRGDSAAYFCASSPDQALQTEDTDTQYFGPGTRLTVL.

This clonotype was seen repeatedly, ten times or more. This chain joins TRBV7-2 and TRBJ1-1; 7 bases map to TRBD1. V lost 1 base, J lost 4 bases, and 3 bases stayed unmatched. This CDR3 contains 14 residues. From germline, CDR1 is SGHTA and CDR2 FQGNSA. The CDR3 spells CASSLGSGGTEAFF. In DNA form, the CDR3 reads TGTGCCAGCAGCTTAGGGTCAGGGGGCACTGAAGCTTTCTTT.

The CDR3 nucleotides read TGTGCCAGCAGTTACGGCGGGGCGATGACCCGGTATACCCAGTACTTC. It codes for CASSYGGAMTRYTQYF. This chain links TRBV6-5 with TRBJ2-5, with a tentative D call TRBD2 (6 bases). This CDR3 region has 16 residues. CDR1 is MNHEY, CDR2 SVGAGI, per germline. The ends were cut back, 2 bases at V and 8 bases at J, with 21 bases in the middle.

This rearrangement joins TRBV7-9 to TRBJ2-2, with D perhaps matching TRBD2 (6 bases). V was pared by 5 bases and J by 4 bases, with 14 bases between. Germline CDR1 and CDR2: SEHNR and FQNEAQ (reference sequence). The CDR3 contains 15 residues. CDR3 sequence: CASSLTSSVTGELFF. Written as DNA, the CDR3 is TGTGCCAGCAGCCTGACTAGTTCGGTCACCGGGGAGCTGTTTTTT.

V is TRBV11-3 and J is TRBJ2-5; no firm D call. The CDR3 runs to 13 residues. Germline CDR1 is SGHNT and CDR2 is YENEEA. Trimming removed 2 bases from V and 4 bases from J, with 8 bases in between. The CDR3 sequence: CASSLRMAETQYF. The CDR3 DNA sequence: TGTGCCAGCAGCTTAAGGATGGCAGAGACCCAGTACTTC.

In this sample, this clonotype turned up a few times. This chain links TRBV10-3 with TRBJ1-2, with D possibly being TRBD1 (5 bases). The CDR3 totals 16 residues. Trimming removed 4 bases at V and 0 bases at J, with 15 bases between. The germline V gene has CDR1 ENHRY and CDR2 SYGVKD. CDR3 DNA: TGTGCCATCAGTGGTTCAGGGACTTCGGCTAACTATGGCTACACCTTC. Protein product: CAISGSGTSANYGYTF.

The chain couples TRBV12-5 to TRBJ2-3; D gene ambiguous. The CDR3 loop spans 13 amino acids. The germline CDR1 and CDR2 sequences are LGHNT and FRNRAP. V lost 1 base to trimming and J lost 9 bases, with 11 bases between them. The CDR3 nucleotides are TGTGCTAGTGGTTTGGGACAAGCCGACACGCAGTATTTT. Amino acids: CASGLGQADTQYF. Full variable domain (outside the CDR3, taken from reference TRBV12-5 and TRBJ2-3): DARVTQTPRHKVTEMGQEVTMRCQPILGHNTVFWYRQTMMQGLELLAYFRNRAPLDDSGMPKDRFSAEMPDATLATLKIQPSEPRDSAVYFCASGLGQADTQYFGPGTRLTVL.

The CDR3 region is CAAAKAALMYNEQFF. The CDR3 DNA follows: TGTGCCGCAGCAAAAGCAGCGCTAATGTACAATGAGCAGTTCTTC. V and J are TRBV28 and TRBJ2-1, with D uncertain. The V gene lost 11 bases and the J gene lost 4 bases, with 21 bases spanning the gap. The length of the CDR3 is 15 residues. The germline CDR1 and CDR2 sequences are MDHEN and SYDVKM. Full variable domain (missing parts from reference TRBV28 and TRBJ2-1): DVKVTQSSRYLVKRTGEKVFLECVQDMDHENMFWYRQDPGLGLRLIYFSYDVKMKEKGDIPEGYSVSREKKERFSLILESASTNQTSMYLCAAAKAALMYNEQFFGPGTRLTVL.

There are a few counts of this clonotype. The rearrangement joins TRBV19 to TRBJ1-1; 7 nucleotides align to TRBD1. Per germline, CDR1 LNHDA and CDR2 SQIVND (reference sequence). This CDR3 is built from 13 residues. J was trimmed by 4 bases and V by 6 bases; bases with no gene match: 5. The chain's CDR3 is CASSDTGATEAFF. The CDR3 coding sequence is TGTGCCAGTAGCGACACAGGGGCCACTGAAGCTTTCTTT.

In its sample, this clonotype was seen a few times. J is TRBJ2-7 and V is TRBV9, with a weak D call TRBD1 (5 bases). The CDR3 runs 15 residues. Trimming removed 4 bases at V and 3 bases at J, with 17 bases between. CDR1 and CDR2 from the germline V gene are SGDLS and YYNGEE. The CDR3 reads CASSLGLQVNYEQYF. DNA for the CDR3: TGTGCCAGCAGCTTAGGCTTACAGGTCAACTACGAGCAGTACTTC.

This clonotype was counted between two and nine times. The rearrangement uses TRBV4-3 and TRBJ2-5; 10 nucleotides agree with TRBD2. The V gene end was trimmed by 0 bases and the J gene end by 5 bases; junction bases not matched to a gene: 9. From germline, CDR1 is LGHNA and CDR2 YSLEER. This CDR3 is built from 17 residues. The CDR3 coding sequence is TGCGCCAGCAGCCAAGATCTCAGCGGGGGGGCCCGTGAGACCCAGTACTTC. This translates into CASSQDLSGGARETQYF.

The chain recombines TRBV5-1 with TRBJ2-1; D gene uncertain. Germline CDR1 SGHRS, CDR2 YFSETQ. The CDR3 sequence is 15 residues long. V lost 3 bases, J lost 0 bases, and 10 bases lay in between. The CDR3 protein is CASSYSFSSYNEQFF. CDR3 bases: TGCGCCAGCAGCTACAGCTTTAGCTCCTACAATGAGCAGTTCTTC.

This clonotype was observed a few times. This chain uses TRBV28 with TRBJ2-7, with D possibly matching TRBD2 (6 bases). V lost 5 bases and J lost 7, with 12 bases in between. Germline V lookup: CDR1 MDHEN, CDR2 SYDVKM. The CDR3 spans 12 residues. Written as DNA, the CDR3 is TGTGCCAGCAGTCCTAACCGGGGGGAGCAGTACGTC. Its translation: CASSPNRGEQYV.

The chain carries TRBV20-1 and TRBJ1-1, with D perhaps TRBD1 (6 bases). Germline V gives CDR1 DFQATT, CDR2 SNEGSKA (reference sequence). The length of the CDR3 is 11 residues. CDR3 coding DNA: TGCAGGGGGGCATTCGGCACTGAAGCTTTCTTT. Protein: CRGAFGTEAFF.

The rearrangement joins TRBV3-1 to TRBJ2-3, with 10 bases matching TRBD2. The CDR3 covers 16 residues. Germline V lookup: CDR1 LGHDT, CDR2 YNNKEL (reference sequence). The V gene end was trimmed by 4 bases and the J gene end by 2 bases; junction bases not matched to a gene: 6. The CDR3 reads CASSLSLAGVTDTQYF. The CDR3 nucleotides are TGTGCCAGCAGCCTGTCCCTAGCGGGGGTCACAGATACGCAGTATTTT.

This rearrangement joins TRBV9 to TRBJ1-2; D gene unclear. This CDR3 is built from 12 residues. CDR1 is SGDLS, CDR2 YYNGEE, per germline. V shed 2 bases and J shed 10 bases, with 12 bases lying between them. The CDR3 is CASSVTGIDYTF. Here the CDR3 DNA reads TGTGCCAGCAGCGTTACGGGGATAGACTACACCTTC.

The CDR3 protein is CASSSGAGTGELFF. The CDR3 region has the DNA TGCGCCAGCAGCAGCGGGGCGGGCACCGGGGAGCTGTTTTTT. This rearrangement joins TRBV5-1 to TRBJ2-2; 7 bases line up with TRBD2. This CDR3 spans 14 amino acids. J lost 4 bases, V lost 4 bases, and 4 bases had no gene match. The germline V gene has CDR1 SGHRS and CDR2 YFSETQ. The full variable domain, rest sourced from reference TRBV5-1 and TRBJ2-2, is KAGVTQTPRYLIKTRGQQVTLSCSPISGHRSVSWYQQTPGQGLQFLFEYFSETQRNKGNFPGRFSGRQFSNSRSEMNVSTLELGDSALYLCASSSGAGTGELFFGEGSRLTVL.

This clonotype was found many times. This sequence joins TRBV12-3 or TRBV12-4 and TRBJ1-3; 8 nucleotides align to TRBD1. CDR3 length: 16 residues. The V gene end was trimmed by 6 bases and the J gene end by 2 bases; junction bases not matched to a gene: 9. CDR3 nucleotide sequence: TGTGCCAGCAGGCGACAGGGGAGGCTTACTGGAAACACCATATATTTT. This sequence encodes CASRRQGRLTGNTIYF.

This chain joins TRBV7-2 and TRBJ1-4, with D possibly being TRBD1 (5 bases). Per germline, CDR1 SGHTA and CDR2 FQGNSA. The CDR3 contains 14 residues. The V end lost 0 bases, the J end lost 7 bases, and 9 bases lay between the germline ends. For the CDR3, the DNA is TGTGCCAGCAGCTTAGCGTGGGGGAGTGAAAAACTGTTTTTT. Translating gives CASSLAWGSEKLFF.

The CDR3 nucleotides are TGCGCCAGCAGCTTCACCCAGGAGACTGAAGCTTTCTTT. It specifies CASSFTQETEAFF. This sequence joins TRBV5-1 and TRBJ1-1; D unresolved. Trimming removed 2 bases at V and 5 bases at J, with 10 bases between. There are 13 residues in the CDR3. Germline values: CDR1 SGHRS, CDR2 YFSETQ.